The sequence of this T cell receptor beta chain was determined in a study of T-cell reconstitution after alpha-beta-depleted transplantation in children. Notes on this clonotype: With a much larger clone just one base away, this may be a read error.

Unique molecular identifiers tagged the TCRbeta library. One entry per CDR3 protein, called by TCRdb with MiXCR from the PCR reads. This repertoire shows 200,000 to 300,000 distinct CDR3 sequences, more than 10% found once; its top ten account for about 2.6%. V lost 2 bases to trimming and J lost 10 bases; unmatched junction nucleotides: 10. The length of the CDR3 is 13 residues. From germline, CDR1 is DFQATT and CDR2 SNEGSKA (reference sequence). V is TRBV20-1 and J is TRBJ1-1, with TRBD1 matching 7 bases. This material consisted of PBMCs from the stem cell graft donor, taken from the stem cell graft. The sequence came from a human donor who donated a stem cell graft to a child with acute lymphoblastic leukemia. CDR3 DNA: TGCAGTGCTAGACTGGCCCCGGGACAGCCAGCTTTCTTT. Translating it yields CSARLAPGQPAFF.